These T cell receptor beta chains were read from a single sample in a study of T cell responses to AZD1222 COVID-19 vaccine. Here immunoSEQ multiplex PCR was the method, and the copy in TCRdb shows in-frame clones only, minus some. Altogether 100,000 to 150,000 clones are present, roughly 85% being singletons, with the ten largest covering less than 10%. Sequenced material: peripheral blood, taken on day 0 of AZD1222 vaccination. All receptors come from an adult in good health. Each CDR3 is given with its conserved first and last residue. The D gene is left open where the match is weak. Rows give clone size only sometimes, using once, few, many, or a class for an expanded clone.

d_call clone_size j_call v_call cdr3_nt cdr3_aa
NA once TRBJ2-3 TRBV12-3/TRBV12-4 TGTGCCAGCAGTCCCGAGGATACGCAGTATTTT CASSPEDTQYF
NA NA TRBJ1-4 TRBV12-3/TRBV12-4 TGTGCCAGCAGTTTTACAAGCGAAAAACTGTTTTTT CASSFTSEKLFF
NA NA TRBJ2-7 TRBV9 TGTGCCAGCAGCGTATACTACGAGCAGTACTTC CASSVYYEQYF
TRBD2 NA TRBJ2-7 TRBV19 TGTGCCAGTAGTATAGTTCGGGAGGCCTACGAGCAGTACTTC CASSIVREAYEQYF
TRBD2 few TRBJ2-2 TRBV5-1 TGCGCCAGCAGCCTGGCTAGCGGGGCCAACACCGGGGAGCTGTTTTTT CASSLASGANTGELFF
NA NA TRBJ2-7 TRBV5-4 TGTGCCAGCAGCTTCCCTGGGCTAGCGCGCGAGCAGTACTTC CASSFPGLAREQYF
TRBD1 NA TRBJ1-1 TRBV5-1 TGCGCCAGCAGCCCGGAGGGGACAGGGTCCGAAGCTTTCTTT CASSPEGTGSEAFF
TRBD1 NA TRBJ2-5 TRBV3-1/TRBV3-2 TGTGCCAGCAGCGGGACAGGGAACCAAGAGACCCAGTACTTC CASSGTGNQETQYF
TRBD1 NA TRBJ1-2 TRBV6-6 TGTGCCAGCAGCCAGGGGGACAGGGGGAACTATGGCTACACCTTC CASSQGDRGNYGYTF
NA NA TRBJ1-2 TRBV24-1 TGTGCCACCAGTGCCGGGCCCCGGGACTATGGCTACACCTTC CATSAGPRDYGYTF
NA NA TRBJ1-2 TRBV20-1 TGCAGTTTCGACAGGCAGGGGGGCTACACCTTC CSFDRQGGYTF
TRBD1 NA TRBJ1-2 TRBV18 TGTGCCAGCTCACCGACCGGGACAGGGGAATATGGCTACACCTTC CASSPTGTGEYGYTF
NA few TRBJ1-3 TRBV5-5 TGTGCCAGCAGGAACGCAGGTGGAAACACCATATATTTT CASRNAGGNTIYF
NA NA TRBJ1-2 TRBV5-1 TGCGCCAGCAGCTTGGGTGGGGAGGGAGCCCTCTATGGCTACACCTTC CASSLGGEGALYGYTF
TRBD1 NA TRBJ1-1 TRBV19 TGTGCCAGTAGTCTAATGGACAGGGTTCGATCTTATGAAGCTTTCTTT CASSLMDRVRSYEAFF
TRBD1 NA TRBJ1-2 TRBV5-5 TGTGCCAGCAGCGCACTCTCCGGGACAGACAACTATGGCTACACCTTC CASSALSGTDNYGYTF
NA NA TRBJ2-7 TRBV28 TGTGCCAGCAGTTTCACGTACGAGCAGTACTTC CASSFTYEQYF
NA few TRBJ1-2 TRBV19 TGTGCCAGTAGTACGACAAAACAGGGCCCCCTCCTCTATGGCTACACCTTC CASSTTKQGPLLYGYTF
NA NA TRBJ1-1 TRBV4-1 TGCGCCAGCAGCCGAGGACCGGCGGGGGACACTGAAGCTTTCTTT CASSRGPAGDTEAFF
NA NA TRBJ2-2 TRBV28 TGTGCCAGCAGTTTAACCGGGAGAACGAACACCGGGGAGCTGTTTTTT CASSLTGRTNTGELFF
NA few TRBJ2-4 TRBV6-2/TRBV6-3 TGTGCCAGCAGTTACGATGGGACTCTGAAATGGCGGTACTTC CASSYDGTLKWRYF
NA NA TRBJ2-3 TRBV6-2/TRBV6-3 TGTGCCAGCAGTACAGGGTCAGATACGCAGTATTTT CASSTGSDTQYF